The entry that follows covers one TCR beta chain sequence. Sequencing was performed with immunoSEQ multiplex PCR; in TCRdb, only in-frame clones are kept and a portion is missing. The sample holds more than 600,000 clones, approximately 90% seen once. The sample is drawn from a study of shared clonotypes between healthy human individuals. Terminally differentiated effector memory CD45RA+ cells were excluded by CCR7 positive selection of CD45RO-negative cells. Healthy and HIV-negative, the adult donors had no recent acute infections or vaccinations. Nashville, Tennessee was home to all donors, each a Caucasian adult. Material for sequencing was naive CD8+ T cells sorted from blood. The sequence was obtained from a man in his thirties or forties in good health.

In DNA form, the CDR3 reads TGTGCCAGAACCCCGAAAGACCCCTACGAGCAGTACTTC. Translated: CARTPKDPYEQYF. The chain recombines TRBV5-3 with TRBJ2-7, with D hard to call. TRBV5-3 is an ORF; its function is uncertain. V was cut by 6 bases and J by 2 bases, with 12 bases left in between. There are 13 residues in the CDR3.